This TCR beta chain was sequenced for a study of Graves' ophthalmopathy and Graves' hyperthyroidism. For the study at large: The collection of peripheral blood took place at initial diagnosis, before any treatment.

This clonotype was observed at least ten times. The authors defined stable hyperthyroidism as no ophthalmopathy within 18 months of follow-up. The authors used Ficoll-Paque density gradient centrifugation to separate PBMCs. The input was approximately 10 ml of fresh peripheral blood. The V and J ends lost 0 bases and 6 bases, in that order; junction bases with no gene match: 10. The CDR3 totals 16 residues. Germline CDR1 is WSHSY and CDR2 is SAAADI. RNA transcripts yielded amplified TCR beta CDR3 regions. In the first round, RT-PCR was carried out with HTBI primers, and a multiplex PCR formed the second round. Via MiXCR, TCRdb re-called the multiplex PCR reads, giving one row per CDR3 protein. The table records under 800,000 distinct CDR3 sequences, about 20% of them present only once.

V is TRBV10-2 and J is TRBJ2-7; TRBD2 matches at 8 bases. This clonotype was sampled from a woman under 30 with stable Graves' hyperthyroidism. Some clones in this sample may be carry-over from other donors' samples. The sequencing input was peripheral blood. This chain's CDR3 is CASSESLREAFSEQYF. CDR3 DNA sequence: TGCGCCAGCAGTGAGTCGTTGCGGGAGGCCTTCTCCGAGCAGTACTTC.